The sequence of this TCR beta chain was determined in a study of shared clonotypes between healthy human individuals. Unmatched junction bases numbered 7, after V lost 5 bases and J lost 5 bases. Germline V gene sequence: CDR1 SGHVS, CDR2 FNYEAQ. The CDR3 spans 16 residues. The table came from immunoSEQ multiplex PCR; TCRdb's copy has only in-frame clones and leaves some out. Found here are millions of clones, more than 80% of them singletons; the top ten hold 0.14%. This chain joins TRBV7-6 and TRBJ2-2, with 11 positions matching TRBD1. The sequenced sample consisted of naive CD4+ T cells sorted from blood. Subset noted: CD45RA+ positively selected. The clonotype originates from a man aged 18 to 35 in good health. CDR3 residues: CASSAGTGGRTGELFF. DNA of the CDR3: TGTGCCAGCAGCGCCGGGACAGGGGGAAGGACCGGGGAGCTGTTTTTT.